Each of the 14 T cell receptor beta chains below was sequenced from the same sample in a study of cytomegalovirus exposure and HLA in healthy donors. Both 60 Vbeta primers and 13 Jbeta primers went into the PCR. Produced via immunoSEQ multiplex PCR; TCRdb's table is partial and in-frame only. The sample holds roughly 120,000 clones; approximately 80% are singletons and the top ten take 1.5%. Sequenced: PBMCs. The receptor set was obtained from a woman between 18 and 29 years old in good health and CMV-seronegative.

This clone has a single count. The chain combines TRBV29-1 with TRBJ1-1; no clear D. The CDR3 extends over 13 amino acids. Germline CDR1 reads SQVTM; CDR2 reads ANQGSEA. V was trimmed by 2 bases and J by 0 bases, leaving 7 bases between them. CDR3: CSVEQAVNTEAFF. The CDR3 DNA follows: TGCAGCGTTGAACAGGCTGTGAACACTGAAGCTTTCTTT.

A few counts support this clone. The J gene is TRBJ2-7, the V gene TRBV7-9; D perhaps matches TRBD2 (6 bases). Germline loops: CDR1 SEHNR, CDR2 FQNEAQ (reference sequence). The CDR3 is 12 residues long. V was trimmed by 4 bases and J by 6 bases, leaving 10 bases between them. The CDR3 is CASSSRESEQYF. The CDR3, as DNA: TGTGCCAGCAGCTCCCGGGAGTCCGAGCAGTACTTC.

This chain links TRBV6-6 with TRBJ1-5; 10 nucleotides line up with TRBD1. The CDR3 covers 15 residues. Germline loops: CDR1 MNHNY, CDR2 SVGAGI (reference sequence). Unmatched junction bases numbered 2, after V lost 0 bases and J lost 6 bases. The CDR3 nucleotides read TGTGCCAGCAGTTACTCGGGACAGGGGAGTCAGCCCCAGCATTTT. The encoded protein is CASSYSGQGSQPQHF.

The rearrangement uses TRBV2 and TRBJ1-1; TRBD1 is a possible D gene (5 bases). The CDR3 sequence is 14 residues long. Germline loops: CDR1 SNHLY, CDR2 FYNNEI. The germline V and J ends were trimmed by 6 bases and 0 bases, with 11 bases remaining between them. The DNA for the CDR3 is TGTGCCAGCAGAAGACAGATCATGAACACTGAAGCTTTCTTT. This translates into CASRRQIMNTEAFF.

The CDR3 DNA follows: TGTGCCAGCAGTTCGGCCAGGGGAAACACTGAAGCTTTCTTT. Protein sequence: CASSSARGNTEAFF. The chain joins TRBV6-9 to TRBJ1-1, with D possibly TRBD1 on 6 matching bases. With 4 bases removed from V and 2 bases from J, the gap between germline ends came to 11 bases. This CDR3 is built from 14 residues. The germline gives CDR1 MNHGY, CDR2 SVAAGI.

The rearrangement joins TRBV6-5 to TRBJ1-2; D is possibly TRBD1 (5 bases). V dropped 2 bases and J dropped 4 bases, with 14 bases sitting between them. The V gene's germline CDR1 is MNHEY and CDR2 SVGAGI. The CDR3 spans 15 residues. CDR3 loop: CASSYDGGLGYGYTF. The CDR3 nucleotides read TGTGCCAGCAGTTACGATGGGGGGTTAGGCTATGGCTACACCTTC.

The genes are TRBV27 and TRBJ1-5; no definite D call. This CDR3 comprises 13 residues. CDR1 is MNHEY, CDR2 SMNVEV, per germline (reference sequence). V shed 2 bases and J shed 4 bases, with 6 bases lying between them. This CDR3 reads CASSLDGNQPQHF. DNA for the CDR3: TGTGCCAGCAGTTTAGACGGGAATCAGCCCCAGCATTTT.

J is TRBJ1-6 and V is TRBV27; a possible D gene is TRBD1 (6 bases). V lost 6 bases to trimming and J lost 5 bases, with 11 bases between them. In germline, CDR1 is MNHEY, CDR2 SMNVEV (reference sequence). This CDR3 comprises 14 residues. The CDR3 spells CASRHDRHNSPLHF. The CDR3 DNA reads TGTGCCAGCAGGCACGACAGGCATAATTCACCCCTCCACTTT.

This chain links TRBV28 with TRBJ1-2, with 8 bases lining up with TRBD1. The CDR3 sequence is 15 residues long. Germline CDR1 MDHEN, CDR2 SYDVKM. Trimming removed 4 bases from V and 2 bases from J; junction bases left unmatched: 6. The CDR3 reads CASSSAGQENYGYTF. The CDR3 DNA reads as TGTGCCAGCAGTTCCGCGGGACAGGAGAACTATGGCTACACCTTC.

The V and J genes are TRBV7-9 and TRBJ1-4; perhaps TRBD1 as D (5 bases). The CDR3 contains 17 residues. V was pared by 5 bases and J by 2 bases, with 18 bases between. Germline assignment: CDR1 SEHNR and CDR2 FQNEAQ (reference sequence). The CDR3 DNA reads as TGTGCCAGCAGCGACCTGGTTCGGGGGGTGACTAATGAAAAACTGTTTTTT. Translation gives CASSDLVRGVTNEKLFF.

The chain recombines TRBV4-2 with TRBJ1-6; 8 bases align to TRBD1. Germline trimming cut 1 base from V and 14 bases from J; bases unmatched to any gene: 10. This CDR3 region has 15 residues. Germline V CDR1 and CDR2: LGHNA, YNFKEQ. CDR3 sequence reads: CASSQGQGSPGALHF. The CDR3 nucleotides read TGTGCCAGCAGCCAAGGACAGGGGTCCCCTGGCGCCCTCCACTTT.

The rearrangement links TRBV4-3 to TRBJ1-2, with D uncertain. CDR3 length: 14 residues. Germline V lookup: CDR1 LGHNA, CDR2 YSLEER. Trimming took 0 bases from V and 8 from J, leaving 13 bases between them. The CDR3 protein is CASSQEGLGGGYTF. DNA of the CDR3: TGCGCCAGCAGCCAAGAAGGACTGGGAGGGGGCTACACCTTC.

This clone showed up just a few times. The chain joins TRBV5-6 to TRBJ2-5; 7 bases align to TRBD2. The CDR3 has 17 residues. V lost 4 bases to trimming and J lost 2 bases; unmatched junction nucleotides: 14. Germline V gene data show CDR1 as SGHDT and CDR2 as YYEEEE. As DNA, the CDR3 is TGTGCCAGCAGCCTGATAGACGTCCTAGCGGTACAAGAGACCCAGTACTTC. This encodes CASSLIDVLAVQETQYF.

V and J are TRBV6-6 and TRBJ2-5, with D hard to call. This CDR3 comprises 12 residues. Germline CDR1 MNHNY, CDR2 SVGAGI (reference sequence). With 0 bases removed from V and 5 bases from J, the gap between germline ends came to 4 bases. The chain's CDR3 is CASSYSRETQYF. The CDR3 DNA sequence: TGTGCCAGCAGTTACTCGAGGGAGACCCAGTACTTC.